The rows below give T cell receptor beta chains drawn from one sample of a study of T cell responses to AZD1222 COVID-19 vaccine. Generated by immunoSEQ multiplex PCR, the TCRdb table keeps only in-frame clones and is missing some. In the table there are tens of thousands of clones, 80% to 90% of which are singletons. Sequences were derived from peripheral blood, sampled 28 days after the second AZD1222 dose. These receptors were obtained from an adult who received the AZD1222 COVID-19 vaccine. Each CDR3 is given with its conserved first and last residue.

j_call	v_call	cdr3_length	cdr3_aa
TRBJ2-3	TRBV5-6	17	CASLLGPPPSFTDTQYF
TRBJ2-2	TRBV20-1	11	CSAPDGGELFF
TRBJ1-5	TRBV19	15	CASSIAAPGNQPQHF
TRBJ2-2	TRBV5-5	13	CASKAANTGELFF
TRBJ1-6	TRBV5-1	14	CASSLQGGNSPLHF
TRBJ1-1	TRBV2	13	CASGQGANTEAFF
TRBJ2-5	TRBV6-1	16	CASSERRGSGRETQYF
TRBJ1-1	TRBV6-5	12	CASSSTGSEAFF
TRBJ2-7	TRBV27	16	CASSFQGPLTAYEQYF
TRBJ2-2	TRBV7-3	16	CASSLRQGPNTGELFF
TRBJ2-7	TRBV7-9	15	CASSLIGQGIYEQYF
TRBJ2-7	TRBV27	12	CASGRPAYEQYF
TRBJ1-4	TRBV6-5	15	CASRAYAKGNEKLFF
TRBJ1-2	TRBV29-1	12	CSAARGAEGYTF
TRBJ2-5	TRBV10-1	13	CASSDGLQETQYF
TRBJ2-7	TRBV6-4	14	CASSGTVAHGEQYF
TRBJ2-7	TRBV7-2	14	CASSSGTSGYEQYF
TRBJ2-3	TRBV5-1	14	CASKTGEFTDTQYF
TRBJ2-7	TRBV11-2	19	CASSTRDILSGRSPYEQYF
TRBJ1-2	TRBV28	14	CASTQSRDRGLGTF
TRBJ1-2	TRBV27	15	CASSLTGVANYGYTF
TRBJ1-2	TRBV19	15	CASNPRRSTIQGYTF
TRBJ1-4	TRBV27	17	CASSLYPQAATNEKLFF
TRBJ1-2	TRBV5-6	12	CASSPGGYGYTF
TRBJ2-5	TRBV6-5	14	CARIPGPVKETQYF
TRBJ2-7	TRBV28	14	CASSFAEPYREQYF
TRBJ1-2	TRBV15	13	CATSRGQDYGYTF
TRBJ1-2	TRBV12-3/TRBV12-4	13	CATQRQLNYGYTF
TRBJ2-2	TRBV6-4	13	CASRDRDTGELFF
TRBJ1-1	TRBV12-3/TRBV12-4	13	CASTPGQSTEAFF
TRBJ2-5	TRBV11-2	16	CASSPRGTRGVGTQYF
TRBJ1-5	TRBV19	13	CASSTQGGQPQHF
TRBJ2-7	TRBV4-2	15	CASSQEPGFSYEQYF
TRBJ1-2	TRBV10-3	11	CAISESMWYTF
TRBJ2-1	TRBV15	13	CATSRDRNNEQFF
TRBJ1-1	TRBV30	12	CAWSTANTEAFF
TRBJ2-1	TRBV19	11	CATREGQEQFF
TRBJ2-1	TRBV19	16	CASSPRTGTDYNEQFF
TRBJ1-1	TRBV6-6	12	CASSRGGTEAFF
TRBJ1-4	TRBV18	14	CASSPGTDNEKLFF